This T cell receptor beta chain appears in the sequencing data of a study of CD8+ T cells in alopecia areata. Study results and limitations: Scalp samples also yield sequences from resident alphabeta T cells of normal skin. Sharing of TCR sequences between patients (possibly for HLA-related reasons) was less clear than in mice.

On this clone itself: Antigen specificity is unknown.

Reverse transcription of extracted RNA yielded cDNA, which provided the sequencing template. Clones were sequenced by immunoSEQ multiplex PCR, and TCRdb holds only the in-frame ones, with some missing. The sample has 70,000 to 95,000 clones, about 53% seen once; the top ten hold 5.7%. This CDR3 region has 16 residues. Germline values: CDR1 MGHDK, CDR2 SYGVNS. V lost 3 bases and J lost 2; bases outside the gene matches: 8. Individuals with alopecia areata gave both lesional scalp punch biopsies and peripheral blood for collection. Using a FACSAria, the CD4+ and CD8+ T cells were sorted from the PBMCs. This clonotype was sampled from a human donor with alopecia areata. V and J are TRBV25-1 and TRBJ2-5, with TRBD2 matching 8 bases. Source material: NKG2D-high CD8+ T cells sorted from blood. This chain's CDR3 is CASSDLDREGQETQYF. The CDR3 nucleotides are TGTGCCAGCAGTGATCTCGACCGGGAGGGTCAAGAGACCCAGTACTTC.